This TCR beta chain was obtained from a study of blood T cell repertoires in COVID-19. Background on the study: COVID-19 samples, acute and convalescent, were from the United States, Italy and Spain. Sources were T cells, B-cell-depleted T cells, or PBMCs; the material itself was cDNA or gDNA.

CDR3 size: 12 residues. V was pared by 6 bases and J by 3 bases, with 8 bases between. CDR1 and CDR2 (germline): SEHNR, FQNEAQ (reference sequence). Source study methods: Reference gene primer amplification gave nucleated cell count estimates. TCRdb's table, derived via immunoSEQ multiplex PCR, lists solely in-frame clones and lacks some. That table furnishes V, J and clone size, whereas the DNA furnished D and trimming. Here the sample spans approximately 150,000 clones, 81% being singletons. The sequenced sample was peripheral blood. The sequence was obtained from a human donor in a cohort sampled during active COVID-19. The rearrangement joins TRBV7-9 to TRBJ1-1; D unclear. CDR3 sequence reads: CASRLGDTEAFF. CDR3 sequence (DNA): TGTGCCAGCAGACTCGGGGACACTGAAGCTTTCTTT.